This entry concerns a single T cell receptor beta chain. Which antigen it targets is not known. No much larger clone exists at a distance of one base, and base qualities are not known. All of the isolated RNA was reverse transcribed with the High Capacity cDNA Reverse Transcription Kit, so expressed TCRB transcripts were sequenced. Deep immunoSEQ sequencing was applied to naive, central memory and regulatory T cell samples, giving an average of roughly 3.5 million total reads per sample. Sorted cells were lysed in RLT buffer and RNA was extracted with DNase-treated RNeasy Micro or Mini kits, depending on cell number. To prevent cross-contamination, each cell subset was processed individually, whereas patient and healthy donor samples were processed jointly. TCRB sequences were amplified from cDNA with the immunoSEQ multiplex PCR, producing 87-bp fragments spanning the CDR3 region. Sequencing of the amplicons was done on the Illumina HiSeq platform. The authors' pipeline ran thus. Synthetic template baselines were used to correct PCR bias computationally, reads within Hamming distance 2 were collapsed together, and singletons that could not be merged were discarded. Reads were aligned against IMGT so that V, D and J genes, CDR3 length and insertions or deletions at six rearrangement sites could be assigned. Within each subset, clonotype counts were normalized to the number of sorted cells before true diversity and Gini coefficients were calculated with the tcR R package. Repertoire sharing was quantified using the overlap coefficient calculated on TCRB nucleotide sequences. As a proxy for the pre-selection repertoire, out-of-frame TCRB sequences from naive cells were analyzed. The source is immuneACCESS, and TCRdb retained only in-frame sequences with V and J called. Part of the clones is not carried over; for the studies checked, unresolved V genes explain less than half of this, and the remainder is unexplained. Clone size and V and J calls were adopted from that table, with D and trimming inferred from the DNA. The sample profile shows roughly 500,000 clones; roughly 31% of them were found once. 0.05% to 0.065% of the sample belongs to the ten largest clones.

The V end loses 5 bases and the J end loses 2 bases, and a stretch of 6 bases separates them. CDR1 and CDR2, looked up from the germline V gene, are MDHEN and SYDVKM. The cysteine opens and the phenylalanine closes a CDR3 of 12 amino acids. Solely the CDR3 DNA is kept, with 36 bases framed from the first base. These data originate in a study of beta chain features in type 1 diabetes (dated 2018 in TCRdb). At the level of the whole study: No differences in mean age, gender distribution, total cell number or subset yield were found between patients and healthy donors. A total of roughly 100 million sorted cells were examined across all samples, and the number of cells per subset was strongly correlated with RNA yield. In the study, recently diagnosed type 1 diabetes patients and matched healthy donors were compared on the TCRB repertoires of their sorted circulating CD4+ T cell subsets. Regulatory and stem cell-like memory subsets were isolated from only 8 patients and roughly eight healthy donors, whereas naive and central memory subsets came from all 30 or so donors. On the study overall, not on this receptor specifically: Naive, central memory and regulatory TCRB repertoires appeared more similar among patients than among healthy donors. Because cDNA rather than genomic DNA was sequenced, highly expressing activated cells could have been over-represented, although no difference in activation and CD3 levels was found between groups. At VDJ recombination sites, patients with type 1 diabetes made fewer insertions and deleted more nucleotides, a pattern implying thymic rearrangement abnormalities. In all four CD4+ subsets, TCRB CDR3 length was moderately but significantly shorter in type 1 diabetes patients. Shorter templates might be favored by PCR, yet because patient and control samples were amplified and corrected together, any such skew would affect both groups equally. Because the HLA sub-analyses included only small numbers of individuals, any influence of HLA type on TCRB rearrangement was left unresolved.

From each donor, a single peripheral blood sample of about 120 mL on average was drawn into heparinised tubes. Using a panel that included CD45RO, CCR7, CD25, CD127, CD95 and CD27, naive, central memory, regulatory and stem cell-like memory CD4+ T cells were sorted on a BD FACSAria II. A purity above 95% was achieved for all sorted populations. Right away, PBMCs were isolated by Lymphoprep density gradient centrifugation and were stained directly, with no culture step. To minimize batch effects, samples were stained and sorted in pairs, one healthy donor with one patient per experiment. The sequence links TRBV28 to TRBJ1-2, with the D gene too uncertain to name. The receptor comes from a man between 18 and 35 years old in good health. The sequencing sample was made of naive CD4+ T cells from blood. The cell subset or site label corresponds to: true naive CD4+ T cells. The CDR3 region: CASSQKNYGYTF. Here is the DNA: TGTGCCAGCAGTCAGAAAAACTATGGCTACACCTTC.